This paragraph covers one TCR beta chain sequence. Its antigen is not identified. The data stem from a study of CD8+ T cells in alopecia areata. Study-level background: In an open-label trial, patients got 5 to 10 mg tofacitinib twice daily. Study outcomes and limitations: Scalp specimens additionally yield sequences from normal skin's resident alphabeta T cells. Clonality in lesional scalp, especially alopecia totalis/universalis, exceeded that of normal scalp.

In each case, RNA was isolated and then reverse transcribed into cDNA as the sequencing template. Sequencing used immunoSEQ multiplex PCR; TCRdb keeps in-frame clones, though not all of them. Altogether some 99,000 clones are present, more than 55% being singletons, with the ten largest covering about a sixth. Sample treatment: oral pan-JAK inhibitor, 5-10 mg twice daily. Lesional scalp tissue (obtained by punch biopsy) and peripheral blood were collected from alopecia areata patients. CDR3 length: 13 amino acids. Trimming shortened V by 4 bases and J by 6 bases, and 12 bases separated the two germline ends. In germline, CDR1 is MNHEY, CDR2 SMNVEV (reference sequence).

The sequences come from CD8+ T cells sorted from blood, collected at week 4, from a patient treated with tofacitinib. The rearrangement uses TRBV27 and TRBJ1-1, with D perhaps TRBD1 (6 bases). The receptor comes from a human donor with alopecia areata. The CDR3 here is CASSSQGLAEAFF. In DNA form, the CDR3 reads TGTGCCAGCAGTTCCCAGGGGCTGGCTGAAGCTTTCTTT.